These T cell receptor beta chains were read from a single sample in a study of radiotherapy plus CTLA-4 blockade in lung cancer. TCRdb's table, derived via immunoSEQ multiplex PCR, lists solely in-frame clones and lacks some. Of some 74,000 clones in the sample, 78% were seen once. The input for sequencing was peripheral blood, taken from a patient treated with radiotherapy plus ipilimumab. The receptor source for this set is a human donor with non-small cell lung cancer who had a complete response to radiotherapy plus ipilimumab. The conserved cysteine and the conserved F or W are not part of the CDR3 here.

CDR3aa	j_gene	len	v_gene
AWKGTIAVPYEQY	TRBJ2-7	13	TRBV30
ASSLGGVSVSGNTIY	TRBJ1-3	15	TRBV5-1
ASSPQGTGGNTIY	TRBJ1-3	13	TRBV18
ASSTQRTDYGYT	TRBJ1-2	12	TRBV4-1
ASSFAGRSTDTQY	TRBJ2-3	13	TRBV5-1
ASSFGRPGQVGTNEKLF	TRBJ1-4	17	TRBV5-4
ASSLAAVGPQH	TRBJ1-5	11	TRBV5-5
ASSLDRTSYGETQY	TRBJ2-5	14	TRBV11-2
ASSVTSGGTTGELF	TRBJ2-2	14	TRBV7-2
ASTGLYEQF	TRBJ2-1	9	TRBV7-9
ASSSGTGGQEKLF	TRBJ1-4	13	TRBV9
ASSLGRSPYGYT	TRBJ1-2	12	TRBV28
ASSGQGRSPEAF	TRBJ1-1	12	TRBV2
ASSLQGKGNTEAF	TRBJ1-1	13	TRBV18
ASSSGQRAGYT	TRBJ1-2	11	TRBV6-5
ASSPRGGQGWTDTQY	TRBJ2-3	15	TRBV7-8
ASSLWEGAGGQY	TRBJ2-5	12	TRBV28
ASSYPQGARYGYT	TRBJ1-2	13	TRBV6-6
ASSPTGTSALTDTQY	TRBJ2-3	15	TRBV7-8
ASSLRTSGRADTQY	TRBJ2-3	14	TRBV11-3
ASSSSGGYNEQF	TRBJ2-1	12	TRBV25-1